This T cell receptor (beta chain) was sequenced for a study of cytomegalovirus exposure and HLA in healthy donors. The CDR3 sequence is 18 residues long. J was trimmed by 3 bases and V by 5 bases; bases with no gene match: 15. In germline, CDR1 is SEHNR, CDR2 FQNEAQ (reference sequence). Assay used: immunoSEQ multiplex PCR; TCRdb lists only in-frame clones, some missing. In the table there are about 130,000 clones, 95% to 96% of which are singletons. Points on this clone: As yet, its antigen is unknown.

Study-wide points: Subsequent analysis found a tendency for first-cohort TCR clusters to co-occur within the roughly 130 validation repertoires. Investigators reported under 200 TCR beta chains as tied to cytomegalovirus.

The receptor was isolated from a man younger than 35 in good health and CMV-seronegative. The V call is TRBV7-9, the J call TRBJ1-1; 10 nucleotides match TRBD1. Specimen: PBMCs. The CDR3 DNA reads TGTGCCAGCAGCGCCGTGACAGGGGGCTCTCCGGGTGACACTGAAGCTTTCTTT. This translates into CASSAVTGGSPGDTEAFF. Full variable domain (outside the CDR3, taken from reference TRBV7-9 and TRBJ1-1): DTGVSQNPRHKITKRGQNVTFRCDPISEHNRLYWYRQTLGQGPEFLTYFQNEAQLEKSRLLSDRFSAERPKGSFSTLEIQRTEQGDSAMYLCASSAVTGGSPGDTEAFFGQGTRLTVV.